One and the same sample provided the 21 T cell receptor beta chains below, sequenced in a study of T cells in Graves' hyperthyroidism and ophthalmopathy (dated by TCRdb to about 2019). Preparation of the library involved multiplex PCR. For sequencing, an Illumina HiSeq 2000 was employed. TCR beta CDR3 regions were amplified from RNA transcripts. For the first round of RT-PCR on the TCR CDR3, the HTBI primer set was used together with the Qiagen OneStep RT-PCR kit. TCRdb reran the public reads through fastp at Q25 and MiXCR, keeping productive beta chains. One record per CDR3 amino acid sequence lists the most common genes and DNA. The sample has approximately 600,000 distinct CDR3 sequences on record, roughly 20% of them singletons. The ten biggest clones cover over 30% of the sample. The specimen sequenced was blood. The origin of the receptors is a young man with Graves' ophthalmopathy.

CDR3 region: CASSQETSGSYNEQFF. The CDR3 DNA sequence: TGCGCCAGCAGCCAAGAGACTAGCGGTTCCTACAATGAGCAGTTCTTC. The chain uses TRBV4-1 and TRBJ2-1; 9 bases match TRBD2. Germline values: CDR1 MGHRA, CDR2 YSYEKL. V shed 0 bases, J shed 1 base, and the junction held 1 base outside the gene matches. The CDR3 covers 16 residues.

The chain links TRBV27 to TRBJ2-3; 11 nucleotides align to TRBD2. The germline V gene has CDR1 MNHEY and CDR2 SMNVEV (reference sequence). The V gene end was trimmed by 3 bases and the J gene end by 0 bases; junction bases not matched to a gene: 20. This CDR3 region has 22 residues. CDR3 loop: CASSLGHPGLAVSSSSTDTQYF. CDR3 nucleotides: TGTGCCAGCAGTTTGGGACACCCGGGACTAGCGGTATCCTCCTCTAGCACAGATACGCAGTATTTT.

This clonotype turned up a few times. The chain links TRBV5-8 to TRBJ1-3; D is perhaps TRBD1 (6 bases). The germline gives CDR1 SGHTS, CDR2 YDEGEE. V shed 4 bases and J shed 0 bases, with 11 bases lying between them. The length of the CDR3 is 15 residues. The CDR3 protein is CASSLGQFSGNTIYF. DNA for the CDR3: TGTGCCAGCAGCCTAGGACAGTTCTCTGGAAACACCATATATTTT.

This chain links TRBV27 with TRBJ2-7; tentatively, D is TRBD2 (6 bases). The CDR3 has 15 amino acids. The germline V gene encodes CDR1 MNHEY and CDR2 SMNVEV (reference sequence). V dropped 2 bases and J dropped 1 base, with 12 bases sitting between them. The CDR3 nucleotides read TGTGCCAGCAGTTTAACAGGACTAAAGTCCTACGAGCAGTACTTC. Translated, it gives CASSLTGLKSYEQYF.

For this clonotype: A much larger clonotype is one base distant, so this may be a read error. In this CDR3 the conserved last residue, phenylalanine or tryptophan, is missing, so a read error is likely. This chain uses TRBV27 with TRBJ2-7; D may correspond to TRBD1 or TRBD2 (5 bases each). Germline V gene lookup returns CDR1 MNHEY and CDR2 SMNVEV (reference sequence). This CDR3 spans 13 amino acids. V was cut by 5 bases and J by 5 bases, with 13 bases left in between. CDR3 sequence: CASSGAGGHEQYL. The CDR3, as DNA: TGTGCCAGCAGTGGGGCGGGTGGCCACGAGCAGTACCTC.

A few counts support this clonotype. This chain joins TRBV28 and TRBJ2-1; D unclear. The CDR3 runs to 14 residues. The germline V and J ends were trimmed by 6 bases and 8 bases, with 17 bases remaining between them. Per the germline V gene, CDR1 is MDHEN and CDR2 is SYDVKM. CDR3 in amino acids: CASSLSASWDEQFF. The CDR3 bases are TGTGCCAGCAGCTTAAGCGCTTCATGGGATGAGCAGTTCTTC.

J is TRBJ2-5 and V is TRBV28; the match to TRBD2 covers 8 bases. The CDR3 length is 14 residues. Germline CDR1 and CDR2: MDHEN and SYDVKM. Trimming removed 4 bases from V and 3 bases from J; junction bases left unmatched: 4. DNA for the CDR3: TGTGCCAGCAGTTCCGGGACTAGGGAAGAGACCCAGTACTTC. This codes for CASSSGTREETQYF. Variable domain in full (rest from reference TRBV28 and TRBJ2-5): DVKVTQSSRYLVKRTGEKVFLECVQDMDHENMFWYRQDPGLGLRLIYFSYDVKMKEKGDIPEGYSVSREKKERFSLILESASTNQTSMYLCASSSGTREETQYFGPGTRLLVL.

This chain connects TRBV12-3 or TRBV12-4 to TRBJ2-2, with D possibly matching TRBD1 (5 bases). The CDR3 is made up of 14 amino acids. Trimming left V 5 bases short and J 7 bases short, with 14 bases between. This chain's CDR3 is CASSIGVIGGELFF. The CDR3 bases are TGTGCCAGCAGTATAGGGGTTATAGGCGGGGAGCTGTTTTTT.

This clonotype was seen many times. The V call is TRBV2, the J call TRBJ2-7, with 7 bases matching TRBD2. The germline V gene encodes CDR1 SNHLY and CDR2 FYNNEI. J gave up 2 bases and V 3 bases, and 7 bases lay outside the gene matches. The CDR3 totals 15 residues. CDR3 amino acids: CASSERSSGPYEQYF. The CDR3 bases are TGTGCCAGCAGTGAGCGGTCTAGCGGACCCTACGAGCAGTACTTC.

V usage is TRBV20-1 and J usage is TRBJ1-5; no reliable D call. Between the trimmed V and J ends, which lost 6 bases and 4 bases, there was a span of 16 bases. Germline values: CDR1 DFQATT, CDR2 SNEGSKA (reference sequence). This CDR3 is 14 amino acids long. The CDR3 nucleotides are TGCAGTGCCGTACTCGGACCGTCAAATCAGCCCCAGCATTTT. It specifies CSAVLGPSNQPQHF.

J is TRBJ1-5 and V is TRBV15; D is unclear. The CDR3 has 13 amino acids. With 0 bases removed from V and 4 bases from J, the gap between germline ends came to 4 bases. The V gene's germline CDR1 is LNHNV and CDR2 YYDKDF (reference sequence). Written as DNA, the CDR3 is TGTGCCACCAGCAGAGAGATGAATCAGCCCCAGCATTTT. Translating it yields CATSREMNQPQHF.

There are many counts of this clonotype. The chain is built from TRBV30 and TRBJ1-2; D ambiguous. The CDR3 sequence is 12 residues long. Trimming took off 2 bases at V and 4 bases at J, with 8 bases between the two ends. CDR1 GTSNPN and CDR2 SVGIG come from the germline V gene (reference sequence). CDR3 in DNA: TGTGCCTGGAGTCTACAGCCCTATGGCTACACCTTC. It specifies CAWSLQPYGYTF.

This chain links TRBV19 with TRBJ2-7, with 11 bases lining up with TRBD2. Germline V gives CDR1 LNHDA, CDR2 SQIVND (reference sequence). The CDR3 extends over 13 amino acids. Trimming took 6 bases from V and 5 from J; bases not matched to a gene: 3. The CDR3: CASSMGLADEQYF. CDR3 DNA sequence: TGTGCCAGTAGCATGGGACTAGCGGACGAGCAGTACTTC.

This clonotype appeared a few times. The chain couples TRBV10-3 to TRBJ1-1, with D tentatively TRBD1 (6 bases). V lost 4 bases to trimming and J lost 4 bases, with 13 bases between them. The CDR3 runs 14 residues. Looked up from germline, CDR1 is ENHRY and CDR2 is SYGVKD. CDR3 protein: CAISGEGGGTEAFF. As DNA, the CDR3 is TGTGCCATCAGTGGTGAGGGGGGCGGCACTGAAGCTTTCTTT.

The rearrangement links TRBV30 to TRBJ1-2, with no clear D. Germline V gene lookup returns CDR1 GTSNPN and CDR2 SVGIG (reference sequence). The V and J ends lost 5 bases and 4 bases respectively, with 14 bases between them. There are 13 residues in the CDR3. In nucleotides, the CDR3 is TGTGCCTGGGGGATACCTGGCGGCTATGGCTACACCTTC. It yields the protein CAWGIPGGYGYTF.

The genes are TRBV6-1 and TRBJ1-6, with 8 bases identical to TRBD1. Germline-derived CDR1 and CDR2 are MNHNS and SASEGT. The CDR3 is made up of 14 amino acids. J was trimmed by 6 bases and V by 11 bases; bases with no gene match: 9. The CDR3 DNA reads as TGTGCCGCAAGGACAGGGTGGAGTAATTCACCCCTCCACTTT. Its protein product is CAARTGWSNSPLHF.

The gene calls are TRBV2 and TRBJ2-4; D might be TRBD1 (6 bases). V lost 6 bases, J lost 0 bases, and 18 bases lay in between. This CDR3 spans 17 amino acids. CDR1 is SNHLY and CDR2 is FYNNEI in the germline V gene. CDR3: CASRGITGTVAKNIQYF. CDR3 nucleotide sequence: TGTGCCAGCAGGGGGATAACAGGGACGGTAGCCAAAAACATTCAGTACTTC.

V usage is TRBV28 and J usage is TRBJ2-5; either TRBD1 or TRBD2 may fit D (5 bases each). The V gene lost 5 bases and the J gene lost 4 bases, with 11 bases spanning the gap. The CDR3 is 13 residues long. CDR1 is MDHEN and CDR2 is SYDVKM in the germline V gene. CDR3 amino acids: CASSRDLGETQYF. DNA of the CDR3: TGTGCCAGCAGTCGGGACCTCGGAGAGACCCAGTACTTC.

This clonotype was recorded at least ten times. The chain carries TRBV11-2 and TRBJ2-7; D is possibly TRBD2 (6 bases). V lost 1 base, J lost 2 bases, and 9 bases lay in between. The CDR3 covers 14 residues. From germline, CDR1 is SGHAT and CDR2 FQNNGV. The CDR3 spells CASSLVAGTYEQYF. In nucleotides, the CDR3 is TGTGCCAGCAGCTTAGTTGCGGGAACCTACGAGCAGTACTTC.

This rearrangement joins TRBV3-2 to TRBJ1-5; no check of the table's D call, TRBD1, against the DNA was made. TRBV3-2 is noted as a pseudogene. The CDR3 runs to 19 residues. CDR3 region: CASSQVFRGVRLVLQPQHF. The CDR3 DNA is TGTGCCAGCAGCCAAGTATTTAGGGGCGTTCGGCTAGTTCTTCAGCCCCAGCATTTT.

Points on this clonotype: Just one base apart from a much larger clone, this may be a read error. CDR3 DNA sequence: TGTGCCTTGACCCAGGAGGTAGGGGAGCAGTACTTC. Translation gives CALTQEVGEQYF. The chain uses TRBV30 and TRBJ2-7; tentatively, D is TRBD2 (5 bases). The CDR3 has 12 amino acids. Trimming cost V 7 bases and J 7 bases, with 17 bases left between them. Per germline, CDR1 GTSNPN and CDR2 SVGIG (reference sequence).